This entry lists 9 T cell receptor beta chains sequenced from one sample in a study of human T cells and chemical hapten exposure (TCRdb year 2021). Libraries came from RACE. Reads for this sample came from a NextSeq 500. The public reads were reprocessed in TCRdb via fastp at Q25 and MiXCR, keeping in-frame beta chains. Each entry is one CDR3 protein sequence, shown with its most common DNA and genes. Across this sample there are approximately 400,000 distinct CDR3 sequences, with around 5% seen only once. The ten largest account for 2% to 2.5% of the sample. The intended sense of this specimen's time point label: patch test 1, 2 weeks after DPC sensitization. The treatment or condition label for this specimen denotes: therapeutic diphenylcyclopropenone sensitization with weekly scalp DPC. The input for sequencing was whole blood, taken in connection with sensitization to the hapten diphenylcyclopropenone (DPC). Receptor source: a woman aged 45-59 years with alopecia areata. Some clones in this sample may be carry-over from other donors' samples.

This chain joins TRBV27 and TRBJ1-5; 12 bases map to TRBD1. Germline V CDR1 and CDR2: MNHEY, SMNVEV (reference sequence). J lost 6 bases, V lost 5 bases, and 8 bases had no gene match. The CDR3 consists of 16 residues. CDR3 coding DNA: TGTGCCAGCAGTATCTCCGGGACAGGGGGCGGTCAGCCCCAGCATTTT. Translation: CASSISGTGGGQPQHF.

V usage is TRBV10-2 and J usage is TRBJ1-6; 11 nucleotides match TRBD1. J lost 10 bases, V lost 10 bases, and 9 bases had no gene match. The CDR3 loop spans 14 amino acids. CDR1 is WSHSY and CDR2 is SAAADI in the germline V gene. The CDR3 loop reads CATKRGQGESPLHF. The CDR3 bases are TGCGCCACTAAGCGGGGACAGGGGGAATCACCCCTCCACTTT.

This clonotype was seen a handful of times. This rearrangement joins TRBV6-5 to TRBJ1-6; D is undetermined. V dropped 0 bases and J dropped 3 bases, with 6 bases sitting between them. From germline, CDR1 is MNHEY and CDR2 SVGAGI. The CDR3 covers 15 residues. The CDR3 coding sequence is TGTGCCAGCAGTTACTCCGGCGACTATAATTCACCCCTCCACTTT. Translating it yields CASSYSGDYNSPLHF.

The table lists this clonotype with many counts. V and J are TRBV28 and TRBJ2-3; D remains unclear. Germline CDR1 reads MDHEN; CDR2 reads SYDVKM. The CDR3 spans 13 residues. Trimming pared 8 bases from V and 7 bases from J, leaving 16 bases between. CDR3 sequence: CASFPRVPNTQYF. The CDR3 nucleotides are TGTGCCAGCTTCCCTAGGGTTCCGAATACGCAGTATTTT.

There are a few counts of this clonotype. This rearrangement joins TRBV29-1 to TRBJ1-1; D may be TRBD1 (5 bases). Looked up from germline, CDR1 is SQVTM and CDR2 is ANQGSEA. V lost 5 bases and J 1 base, leaving 11 bases between the germline ends. This CDR3 contains 13 residues. In DNA, the CDR3 is TGCAGCGTTTTCAGGGTTACGAACACTGAAGCTTTCTTT. This codes for CSVFRVTNTEAFF.

This clonotype came up many times. The chain joins TRBV12-3 or TRBV12-4 to TRBJ2-3, with D perhaps matching TRBD2 (5 bases). This CDR3 comprises 16 residues. With 2 bases removed from V and 0 bases from J, the gap between germline ends came to 12 bases. CDR3 nucleotide sequence: TGTGCCAGCAGTTTATCGGGGAGCACTAGCACAGATACGCAGTATTTT. This encodes CASSLSGSTSTDTQYF.

V usage is TRBV20-1 and J usage is TRBJ1-2, with D uncertain. Looked up from germline, CDR1 is DFQATT and CDR2 is SNEGSKA (reference sequence). The CDR3 runs 13 residues. Between the trimmed V and J ends, which lost 3 bases and 5 bases, there was a span of 13 bases. The DNA of the CDR3 is TGCAGTGCTAGGATAGGCAGACTTTATGGCTACACCTTC. Amino acids: CSARIGRLYGYTF.

The chain combines TRBV3-1 with TRBJ2-3; a weak D match, TRBD1 (5 bases). V dropped 0 bases and J dropped 3 bases, with 10 bases sitting between them. Germline CDR1 reads LGHDT; CDR2 reads YNNKEL (reference sequence). CDR3 length equals 15 residues. The DNA of the CDR3 is TGTGCCAGCAGCCAAGAGCGCAGGACAACAGATACGCAGTATTTT. It encodes CASSQERRTTDTQYF.

The genes are TRBV3-1 and TRBJ2-5, with a weak D call TRBD2 (5 bases). The germline gives CDR1 LGHDT, CDR2 YNNKEL (reference sequence). The CDR3 length is 15 residues. Trimming left V 0 bases short and J 5 bases short, with 13 bases between. CDR3 nucleotides: TGTGCCAGCAGCCAAGATGGCCTAGCATCCGAGACCCAGTACTTC. The encoded protein is CASSQDGLASETQYF.